This record covers a single TCR beta chain. Its antigen is not identified. The sample comes from a study of T cell responses to AZD1222 COVID-19 vaccine. Regarding the study as a whole: There were mostly white British donors and more females than males, and clonal diversity was possibly underestimated. Repertoires were sampled only after the peak T cell response.

Assay used: immunoSEQ multiplex PCR; TCRdb lists only in-frame clones, some missing. The sample records more than 95,000 clones, around 83% being singletons. The CDR3 extends over 14 amino acids. Per the germline V gene, CDR1 is SGHAT and CDR2 is FQNNGV. The ends lost 8 bases at V and 2 bases at J; junction bases unmatched: 6. This receptor was taken from an adult who received the AZD1222 COVID-19 vaccine. The V gene is TRBV11-2, the J gene TRBJ2-3; 8 positions agree with TRBD1. The sequencing used peripheral blood, collected 28 days after the second AZD1222 dose. CDR3: CASSGTGVTDTQYF. CDR3 DNA: TGTGCCAGCTCGGGGACAGGAGTCACAGATACGCAGTATTTT. The variable domain in full, completed from reference TRBV11-2 and TRBJ2-3, reads EAGVAQSPRYKIIEKRQSVAFWCNPISGHATLYWYQQILGQGPKLLIQFQNNGVVDDSQLPKDRFSAERLKGVDSTLKIQPAKLEDSAVYLCASSGTGVTDTQYFGPGTRLTVL.